The subject of this entry is one T cell receptor (beta chain). The CDR3 has 14 amino acids. The V end lost 4 bases, the J end lost 5 bases, and 12 bases lay between the germline ends. Germline V CDR1 and CDR2: MNHNY, SVGAGI (reference sequence). This specimen belongs to a study of OX40 agonist ivuxolimab in advanced cancers. Some clones are missing from TCRdb's copy, which holds only in-frame ones; the method was immunoSEQ multiplex PCR. The table records roughly 80,000 clones, around 86% of them present only once. The sequenced sample was CD4+ or CD8+ T cells sorted from blood, obtained in a trial of the OX40 agonist ivuxolimab. The V gene is TRBV6-6, the J gene TRBJ2-1; D uncertain. This receptor was obtained from an adult with an advanced solid tumor such as melanoma, head and neck, liver or kidney cancer. The CDR3 is CASSFGRNDNEQFF. For the CDR3, the DNA is TGTGCCAGCAGTTTCGGCCGCAACGACAATGAGCAGTTCTTC.